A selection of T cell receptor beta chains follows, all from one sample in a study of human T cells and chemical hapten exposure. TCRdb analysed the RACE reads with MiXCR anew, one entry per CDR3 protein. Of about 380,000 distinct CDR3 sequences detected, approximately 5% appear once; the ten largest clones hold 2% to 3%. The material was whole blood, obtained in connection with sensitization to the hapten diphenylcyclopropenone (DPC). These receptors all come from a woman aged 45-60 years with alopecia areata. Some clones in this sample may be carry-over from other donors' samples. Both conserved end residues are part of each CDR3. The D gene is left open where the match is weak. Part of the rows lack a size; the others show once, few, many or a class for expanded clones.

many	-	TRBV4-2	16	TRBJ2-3	CASSQDNSGDTDTQYF	TGTGCCAGCAGCCAAGATAATAGCGGAGATACAGATACGCAGTATTTT
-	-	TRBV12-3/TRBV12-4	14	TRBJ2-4	CASSPGGGKNIQYF	TGTGCCAGCAGTCCTGGGGGTGGTAAAAACATTCAGTACTTC
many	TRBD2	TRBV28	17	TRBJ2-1	CASSLTRLAGGIHEQFF	TGTGCCAGCAGTTTAACACGATTAGCGGGAGGTATCCATGAGCAGTTCTTC
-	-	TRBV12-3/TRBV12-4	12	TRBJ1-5	CASSLGLRPQHF	TGTGCCAGCAGTTTAGGGCTCCGGCCCCAGCATTTT
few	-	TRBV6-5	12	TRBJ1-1	CASSYPITEAFF	TGTGCCAGCAGTTACCCCATAACTGAAGCTTTCTTT
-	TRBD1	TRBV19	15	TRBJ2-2	CASRTGTANTGELFF	TGTGCCAGTAGGACAGGGACAGCGAACACCGGGGAGCTGTTTTTT
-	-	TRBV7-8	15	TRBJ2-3	CASSLTAAGTDTQYF	TGTGCCAGCAGCCTGACCGCTGCGGGCACAGATACGCAGTATTTT
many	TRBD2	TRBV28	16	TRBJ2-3	CASSPLTSLRGDTQYF	TGTGCCAGCAGTCCCTTGACTAGCCTCCGAGGAGATACGCAGTATTTT
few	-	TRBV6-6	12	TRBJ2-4	CASSYGLNIQYF	TGTGCCAGCAGTTACGGCTTGAACATTCAGTACTTC
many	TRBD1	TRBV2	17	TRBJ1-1	CASSEALRDRGVTEAFF	TGTGCCAGCAGTGAAGCGCTCCGGGACAGGGGAGTAACTGAAGCTTTCTTT
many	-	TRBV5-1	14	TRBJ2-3	CASSLSAGTDTQYF	TGCGCCAGCAGCTTGAGCGCGGGCACAGATACGCAGTATTTT
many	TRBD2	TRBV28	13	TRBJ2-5	CASRSGTRRTQYF	TGTGCCAGCAGATCCGGGACTAGGAGGACCCAGTACTTC
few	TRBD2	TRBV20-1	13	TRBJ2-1	CSAWTSGGTKQFF	TGCAGTGCGTGGACTAGCGGGGGCACGAAGCAGTTCTTC
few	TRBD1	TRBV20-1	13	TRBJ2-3	CSASGTVANTQYF	TGCAGTGCTAGTGGGACAGTCGCAAATACGCAGTATTTT
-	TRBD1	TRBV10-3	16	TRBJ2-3	CAISDPTGSVTDTQYF	TGTGCCATCAGTGACCCGACAGGGAGCGTTACAGATACGCAGTATTTT